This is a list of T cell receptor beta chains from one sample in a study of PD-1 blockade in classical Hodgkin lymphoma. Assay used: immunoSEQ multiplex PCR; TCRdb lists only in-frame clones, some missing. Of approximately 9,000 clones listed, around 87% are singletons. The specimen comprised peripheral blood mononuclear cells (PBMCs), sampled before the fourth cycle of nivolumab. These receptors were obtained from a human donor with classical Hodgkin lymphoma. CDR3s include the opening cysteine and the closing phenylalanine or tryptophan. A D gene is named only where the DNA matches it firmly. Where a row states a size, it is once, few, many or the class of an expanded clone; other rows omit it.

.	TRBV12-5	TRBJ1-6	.	CASGLERASNPRVLNSPLHF	TGTGCTAGTGGTTTGGAACGGGCTTCGAACCCCCGGGTATTGAATTCACCCCTCCACTTT
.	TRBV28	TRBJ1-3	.	CASSFGNTIYF	TGTGCCAGCAGTTTTGGAAACACCATATATTTT
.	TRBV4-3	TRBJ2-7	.	CASSQDRASDEQYF	TGCGCCAGCAGCCAAGATAGGGCTAGTGACGAGCAGTACTTC
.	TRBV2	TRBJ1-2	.	CASSEHRPGCTF	TGTGCCAGCAGTGAACACCGGCCCGGTTGCACCTTC
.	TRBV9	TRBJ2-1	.	CASSPRTGLNEQFF	TGTGCCAGCAGCCCACGAACAGGGTTGAATGAGCAGTTCTTC
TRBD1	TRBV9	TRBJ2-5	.	CASSADRGQETQYF	TGTGCCAGCAGCGCGGACAGGGGACAAGAGACCCAGTACTTC
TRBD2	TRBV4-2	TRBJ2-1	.	CASSQDAGTTNREQFF	TGTGCCAGCAGCCAAGATGCCGGGACTACGAACAGAGAGCAGTTCTTC
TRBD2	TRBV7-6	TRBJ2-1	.	CASSFSGGVRDEQFF	TGTGCCAGCAGCTTTAGCGGGGGGGTAAGGGATGAGCAGTTCTTC
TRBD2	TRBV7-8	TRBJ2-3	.	CASSPTSGGAGDTQYF	TGTGCCAGCAGCCCGACTAGCGGGGGGGCTGGGGATACGCAGTATTTT
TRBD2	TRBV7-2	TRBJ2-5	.	CASTQGLAEETQYF	TGTGCCAGCACCCAGGGACTAGCGGAAGAGACCCAGTACTTC
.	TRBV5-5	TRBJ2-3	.	CASSPAGTVDTQYF	TGTGCCAGCAGCCCTGCTGGGACCGTAGATACGCAGTATTTT
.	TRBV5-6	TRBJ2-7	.	CASSLRPDNFYEQYF	TGTGCCAGCAGCTTGCGTCCGGACAACTTCTACGAGCAGTACTTC
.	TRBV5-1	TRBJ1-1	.	CASSLISLNTEAFF	TGCGCCAGCAGCTTGATCTCGTTGAACACTGAAGCTTTCTTT
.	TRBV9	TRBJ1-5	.	CASSVEGLSGPYNQPQHF	TGTGCCAGCAGCGTAGAGGGTTTGTCAGGTCCCTACAATCAGCCCCAGCATTTT
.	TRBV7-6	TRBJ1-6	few	CASSSRGPYNSPLHF	TGTGCCAGCAGCAGTAGGGGTCCCTATAATTCACCCCTCCACTTT
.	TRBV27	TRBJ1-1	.	CASSLWRGYGSTEAFF	TGTGCCAGCAGTTTATGGAGGGGATACGGGAGCACTGAAGCTTTCTTT
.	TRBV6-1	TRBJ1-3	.	CASSEGVGRASGNTIYF	TGTGCCAGCAGTGAAGGGGTGGGACGGGCCTCTGGAAACACCATATATTTT
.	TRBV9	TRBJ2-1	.	CASSVVGTSNSYNEQFF	TGTGCCAGCAGCGTAGTAGGGACATCTAACTCCTACAATGAGCAGTTCTTC
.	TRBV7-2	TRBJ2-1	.	CASSLEGGSSYNEQFF	TGTGCCAGCAGCTTAGAAGGGGGGAGCTCCTACAATGAGCAGTTCTTC
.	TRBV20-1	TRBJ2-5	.	CSATWGTQYF	TGCAGTGCCACTTGGGGGACCCAGTACTTC
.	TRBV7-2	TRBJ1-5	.	CASSLVGFSRTQPQHF	TGTGCCAGCAGCTTAGTAGGTTTTTCCAGGACTCAGCCCCAGCATTTT
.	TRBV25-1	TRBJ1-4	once	CASSEYKGYREKLFF	TGTGCCAGCAGTGAATATAAGGGATACCGGGAAAAACTGTTCTTT
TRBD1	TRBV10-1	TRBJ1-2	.	CASIAGGRGDYGYTF	TGCGCCAGCATAGCGGGGGGCAGGGGGGACTATGGCTACACCTTC
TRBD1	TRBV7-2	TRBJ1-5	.	CASSSQGGQPQHF	TGTGCCAGCAGCAGTCAGGGGGGACAGCCCCAGCATTTT
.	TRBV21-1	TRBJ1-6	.	CANPISDSYNSPLHF	TGTGCCAACCCGATTTCAGATTCCTATAATTCACCCCTCCACTTT
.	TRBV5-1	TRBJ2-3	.	CASSWGGLGDTQYF	TGCGCCAGCAGCTGGGGGGGCCTAGGAGATACGCAGTATTTT
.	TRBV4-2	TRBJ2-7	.	CASSQDFKGGTYEQYF	TGTGCCAGCAGCCAAGACTTCAAAGGGGGGACCTACGAGCAGTACTTC
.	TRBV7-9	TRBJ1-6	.	CASSSSPGGGNSPLHF	TGTGCCAGCAGCTCAAGTCCTGGGGGAGGAAATTCACCCCTCCACTTT
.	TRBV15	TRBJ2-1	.	CATSRPEQEQFF	TGTGCCACCAGCCGACCGGAGCAAGAGCAGTTCTTC
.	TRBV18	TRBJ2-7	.	CASSPRLADEQYF	TGTGCCAGCTCACCGAGGCTGGCTGACGAGCAGTACTTC
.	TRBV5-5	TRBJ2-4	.	CASSTGPFPAKNIQYF	TGTGCCAGCAGCACCGGGCCCTTTCCAGCCAAAAACATTCAGTACTTC
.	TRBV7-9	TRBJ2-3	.	CASQTTTADTQYF	TGTGCCAGCCAAACCACGACCGCAGATACGCAGTATTTT
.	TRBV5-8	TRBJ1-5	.	CASSLRAQPQHF	TGTGCCAGCAGCTTGAGGGCTCAGCCCCAGCATTTT
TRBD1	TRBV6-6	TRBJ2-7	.	CASSPGQGRYEQYF	TGTGCCAGCAGTCCCGGACAGGGGCGATACGAGCAGTACTTC
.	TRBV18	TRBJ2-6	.	CASLTSEPGANVLTF	TGTGCCAGCTTAACAAGTGAACCTGGGGCCAACGTCCTGACTTTC
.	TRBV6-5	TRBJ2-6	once	CASSPSISGANVLTF	TGTGCCAGCAGTCCCTCTATCTCTGGGGCCAACGTCCTGACTTTC
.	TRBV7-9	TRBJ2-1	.	CASSPRRFSSYNEQFF	TGTGCCAGCAGCCCCCGCAGGTTTAGCTCCTACAATGAGCAGTTCTTC
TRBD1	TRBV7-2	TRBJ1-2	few	CASSYDRGYGYTF	TGTGCCAGCAGCTACGACAGGGGCTATGGCTACACCTTC
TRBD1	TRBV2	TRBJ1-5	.	CASSRTGSNQPQHF	TGTGCCAGCAGCCGGACAGGGAGCAATCAGCCCCAGCATTTT
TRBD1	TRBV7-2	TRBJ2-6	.	CASSPPTGASSGANVLTF	TGTGCCAGCAGCCCCCCCACAGGGGCCTCCTCTGGGGCCAACGTCCTGACTTTC
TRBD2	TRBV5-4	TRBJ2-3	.	CASSLVAGAPDTQYF	TGTGCCAGCAGCTTGGTAGCGGGGGCGCCAGATACGCAGTATTTT
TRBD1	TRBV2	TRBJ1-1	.	CASSGDRGMNTEAFF	TGTGCCAGCAGTGGGGACAGGGGGATGAACACTGAAGCTTTCTTT
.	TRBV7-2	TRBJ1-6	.	CASSLNWPNSPLHF	TGTGCCAGCAGCTTAAACTGGCCAAATTCACCCCTCCACTTT
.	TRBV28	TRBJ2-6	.	CASSIPNSGANVLTF	TGTGCCAGCAGTATTCCAAACTCTGGGGCCAACGTCCTGACTTTC
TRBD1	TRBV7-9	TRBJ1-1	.	CASMTGGITEAFF	TGTGCCAGCATGACAGGGGGCATCACTGAAGCTTTCTTT
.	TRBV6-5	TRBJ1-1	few	CASSYSPRDMNTEAFF	TGTGCCAGCAGTTACTCCCCGAGGGACATGAACACTGAAGCTTTCTTT
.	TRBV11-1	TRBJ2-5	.	CASSLEGREETQYF	TGTGCCAGCAGCTTGGAGGGTCGCGAGGAGACCCAGTACTTC
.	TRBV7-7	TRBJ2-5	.	CASSWDFQETQYF	TGTGCCAGCAGCTGGGACTTCCAAGAGACCCAGTACTTC
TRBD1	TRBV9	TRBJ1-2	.	CASSAGQDYGYTF	TGTGCCAGCAGCGCCGGACAGGACTATGGCTACACCTTC
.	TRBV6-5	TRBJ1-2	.	CASSYAGENYGYTF	TGTGCCAGCAGTTACGCAGGGGAGAACTATGGCTACACCTTC
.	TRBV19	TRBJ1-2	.	CASSIPGTLNYGYTF	TGTGCCAGTAGTATCCCCGGGACGTTAAACTATGGCTACACCTTC
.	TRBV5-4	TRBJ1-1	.	CASSLVGDTEAFF	TGTGCCAGCAGCTTGGTCGGGGACACTGAAGCTTTCTTT
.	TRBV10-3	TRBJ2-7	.	CAISVGVHEQYF	TGTGCCATCAGTGTAGGAGTCCACGAGCAGTACTTC
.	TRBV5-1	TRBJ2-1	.	CASSTWTVNNEQFF	TGCGCCAGCAGCACGTGGACGGTGAACAATGAGCAGTTCTTC